This entry lists 27 T cell receptor beta chains sequenced from one sample in a study of cytomegalovirus exposure and HLA in healthy donors. Both 60 Vbeta primers and 13 Jbeta primers went into the PCR. Profiled with immunoSEQ multiplex PCR; TCRdb holds only in-frame clones, not every one. The profile shows approximately 190,000 clones, over 80% of them singletons. Sequences were obtained from PBMCs. These receptors all stem from a man aged 35 to 55 in good health and CMV-seropositive.

This rearrangement joins TRBV19 to TRBJ2-5; 15 bases align to TRBD2. V lost 4 bases and J lost 4; bases outside the gene matches: 4. In germline, CDR1 is LNHDA, CDR2 SQIVND (reference sequence). The CDR3 loop spans 16 amino acids. The CDR3 DNA is TGTGCCAGTAGTACCGGGACTAGCGGGGGGATAGAGACCCAGTACTTC. Its protein product is CASSTGTSGGIETQYF.

The V gene is TRBV6-5, the J gene TRBJ1-1; TRBD1 aligns across 11 bases. J gave up 7 bases and V 0 bases, and 7 bases lay outside the gene matches. CDR1 and CDR2 from the germline V gene are MNHEY and SVGAGI. This CDR3 is built from 16 residues. The DNA for the CDR3 is TGTGCCAGCAGTTACTCCCCGGGACAGGGGGTTGGTGAAGCTTTCTTT. Encoded protein: CASSYSPGQGVGEAFF.

This clone was counted only a few times. The V gene is TRBV19, the J gene TRBJ2-7; perhaps TRBD2 as D (5 bases). CDR1 is LNHDA, CDR2 SQIVND, per germline (reference sequence). The CDR3 covers 13 residues. Trimming removed 7 bases at V and 0 bases at J, with 10 bases between. This CDR3 reads CASKADSSYEQYF. CDR3 coding DNA: TGTGCCAGTAAGGCGGACTCCTCCTACGAGCAGTACTTC.

This chain uses TRBV15 with TRBJ2-5; D might be TRBD1 (5 bases). The CDR3 runs to 19 residues. The V end was cut by 1 base, the J end by 7 bases, with 28 bases between. Germline CDR1 is LNHNV and CDR2 is YYDKDF (reference sequence). The CDR3 DNA sequence: TGTGCCACCAGCAGAGCGGTCTCCCAGGGTGGCGTCCTTGGCGGGACCCAGTACTTC. Protein product: CATSRAVSQGGVLGGTQYF.

The CDR3 coding sequence is TGTGCCAGTAGTATCTACACCGGGACAGGGGTGCCCTACGAGCAGTACTTC. Protein sequence: CASSIYTGTGVPYEQYF. The chain recombines TRBV19 with TRBJ2-7; 10 bases are a match to TRBD1. J gave up 2 bases and V 3 bases, and 10 bases lay outside the gene matches. This CDR3 contains 17 residues. The germline gives CDR1 LNHDA, CDR2 SQIVND (reference sequence).

This chain uses TRBV7-3 with TRBJ2-1, with TRBD2 as a possible D gene (5 bases). The CDR3 spans 16 residues. V shed 5 bases and J shed 0 bases, with 14 bases lying between them. Per germline, CDR1 SGHTA and CDR2 FQGTGA. DNA of the CDR3: TGTGCCAGCAGCCGAACGGGGAGTCTCTCCTACAATGAGCAGTTCTTC. Its translation: CASSRTGSLSYNEQFF.

The J gene is TRBJ2-7, the V gene TRBV10-2, with 14 bases fitting TRBD2. This CDR3 spans 16 amino acids. Germline V gene lookup returns CDR1 WSHSY and CDR2 SAAADI. J was trimmed by 1 base and V by 7 bases; bases with no gene match: 6. For the CDR3, the DNA is TGCGCCAGCATGGGACTAGCGGGGGCTCAATCCTACGAGCAGTACTTC. This codes for CASMGLAGAQSYEQYF.

This chain joins TRBV4-2 and TRBJ2-3; 9 nucleotides align to TRBD2. The V gene end was trimmed by 4 bases and the J gene end by 0 bases; junction bases not matched to a gene: 2. CDR1 and CDR2 from the germline V gene are LGHNA and YNFKEQ. The CDR3 runs 15 residues. This CDR3 reads CASSPGLASTDTQYF. CDR3 DNA: TGTGCCAGCAGCCCGGGACTAGCAAGCACAGATACGCAGTATTTT.

The chain joins TRBV25-1 to TRBJ2-3; 7 positions match TRBD2. The CDR3 contains 13 residues. Trimming at V came to 6 bases and at J to 1 base, leaving 1 base not matched to a gene. CDR1 MGHDK and CDR2 SYGVNS come from the germline V gene. The CDR3 spells CASRRGGTDTQYF. CDR3 DNA sequence: TGTGCCAGCAGACGGGGGGGCACAGATACGCAGTATTTT.

This chain links TRBV27 with TRBJ2-7; D perhaps matches TRBD1 (5 bases). The germline gives CDR1 MNHEY, CDR2 SMNVEV (reference sequence). This CDR3 has 14 residues. Trimming removed 0 bases at V and 2 bases at J, with 8 bases between. The CDR3 DNA reads as TGTGCCAGCAGTTTATCAGGGGTTCCCTACGAGCAGTACTTC. This translates into CASSLSGVPYEQYF.

The chain uses TRBV30 and TRBJ1-2; TRBD1 might be the D (5 bases). The V and J ends lost 8 bases and 4 bases respectively, with 11 bases between them. There are 11 residues in the CDR3. The germline V gene has CDR1 GTSNPN and CDR2 SVGIG (reference sequence). The CDR3 region is CARIGGYGYTF. The DNA of the CDR3 is TGTGCCCGAATCGGGGGCTATGGCTACACCTTC.

This clone was counted a few times. This rearrangement joins TRBV9 to TRBJ1-1, with TRBD1 as a possible D gene (6 bases). V lost 0 bases and J lost 5, with 8 bases in between. The CDR3 totals 13 residues. Germline loops: CDR1 SGDLS, CDR2 YYNGEE. CDR3 in DNA: TGTGCCAGCAGCGTAGGACAGGCTACTGAAGCTTTCTTT. This gives the protein CASSVGQATEAFF.

This chain joins TRBV27 and TRBJ2-5; 7 bases align to TRBD1. The DNA matches TRBJ2-7 better at its end, which makes the J call doubtful. Germline loops: CDR1 MNHEY, CDR2 SMNVEV (reference sequence). This CDR3 contains 15 residues. This CDR3 reads CASTPYRGSSYEQYF. The CDR3 nucleotides are TGTGCCAGCACCCCATACAGGGGAAGCTCCTACGAGCAGTACTTC.

The gene calls are TRBV9 and TRBJ2-2; the D gene is possibly TRBD1 (6 bases). CDR1 is SGDLS and CDR2 is YYNGEE in the germline V gene. CDR3 size: 13 residues. Trimming took off 3 bases at V and 6 bases at J, with 9 bases between the two ends. The chain's CDR3 is CASSAAGAGELFF. In nucleotides, the CDR3 is TGTGCCAGCAGCGCAGCAGGGGCCGGGGAGCTGTTTTTT.

The rearrangement links TRBV5-6 to TRBJ1-5; D is ambiguous. The CDR3 contains 14 residues. Germline V gives CDR1 SGHDT, CDR2 YYEEEE. V dropped 4 bases and J dropped 3 bases, with 11 bases sitting between them. CDR3 DNA: TGTGCCAGCAGCCTCGAGAGGAACAATCAGCCCCAGCATTTT. It translates to CASSLERNNQPQHF.

The rearrangement uses TRBV4-1 and TRBJ1-1; D not certain. Trimming cost V 1 base and J 0 bases, with 15 bases left between them. Germline loops: CDR1 MGHRA, CDR2 YSYEKL. The CDR3 is made up of 17 amino acids. DNA for the CDR3: TGCGCCAGCAGCCAAGTGAGTATCGGGATTATGAACACTGAAGCTTTCTTT. As protein: CASSQVSIGIMNTEAFF.

This clone was found a few times. The chain is built from TRBV7-3 and TRBJ1-4; 7 positions agree with TRBD1. CDR1 is SGHTA and CDR2 is FQGTGA in the germline V gene. J lost 7 bases, V lost 5 bases, and 7 bases had no gene match. This CDR3 region has 14 residues. The CDR3 protein is CASSPRGPGEKLFF. CDR3 bases: TGTGCCAGCAGCCCAAGGGGGCCGGGTGAAAAACTGTTTTTT.

This clone occurred once. The chain combines TRBV29-1 with TRBJ2-7, with TRBD2 matching over 8 bases. Trimming cost V 0 bases and J 1 base; bases outside gene matches: 8. The CDR3 spans 16 residues. Germline V lookup: CDR1 SQVTM, CDR2 ANQGSEA. Here the CDR3 reads CSVEDRRAGVSYEQYF. DNA for the CDR3: TGCAGCGTTGAAGATCGGCGAGCGGGGGTTTCCTACGAGCAGTACTTC.

A few counts support this clone. The chain joins TRBV5-8 to TRBJ1-4; a weak D match, TRBD1 (5 bases). Trimming removed 5 bases at V and 3 bases at J, with 20 bases between. Per germline, CDR1 SGHTS and CDR2 YDEGEE. This CDR3 spans 17 amino acids. The CDR3 region has the DNA TGTGCCAGCAGTCCGGGCAGGGTGGCGACGGCTAATGAAAAACTGTTTTTT. Protein: CASSPGRVATANEKLFF.

This clone is a singleton in its sample. The gene calls are TRBV7-2 and TRBJ2-3; 7 bases map to TRBD2. After removal of 5 bases from V and 1 base from J, the junction contained 6 bases not matched to a gene. Germline CDR1 SGHTA, CDR2 FQGNSA. The CDR3 consists of 15 residues. Here the CDR3 DNA reads TGTGCCAGCAGCACCCGACTAGCCGGCACAGATACGCAGTATTTT. As protein: CASSTRLAGTDTQYF.

The chain combines TRBV30 with TRBJ1-2; D might be TRBD1 (5 bases). V gave up 3 bases and J gave up 4 bases, with 21 bases separating them. The germline V gene has CDR1 GTSNPN and CDR2 SVGIG (reference sequence). This CDR3 contains 16 residues. In DNA form, the CDR3 reads TGTGCCTGGAGCGGGCCCTTTCAGGGAAAGGGCTATGGCTACACCTTC. Its translation is CAWSGPFQGKGYGYTF.

The chain joins TRBV28 to TRBJ1-4; the D gene is possibly TRBD1 (6 bases). Per germline, CDR1 MDHEN and CDR2 SYDVKM. This CDR3 has 17 residues. The ends were cut back, 6 bases at V and 6 bases at J, with 23 bases in the middle. The CDR3 DNA sequence: TGTGCCAGCAGGACCCGGGACATTAGTACGCAAGATGAAAAACTGTTTTTT. The encoded protein is CASRTRDISTQDEKLFF.

The chain carries TRBV7-2 and TRBJ2-5, with 8 bases matching TRBD2. Trimming at V came to 5 bases and at J to 7 bases, leaving 15 bases not matched to a gene. Germline CDR1 reads SGHTA; CDR2 reads FQGNSA. The CDR3 runs 16 residues. The CDR3 here is CASSPSSGGTTRTQYF. For the CDR3, the DNA is TGTGCCAGCAGCCCCTCGAGCGGGGGTACCACCAGGACCCAGTACTTC. Together with reference TRBV7-2 and TRBJ2-5, the CDR3 gives the full variable domain: GAGVSQSPSNKVTEKGKDVELRCDPISGHTALYWYRQSLGQGLEFLIYFQGNSAPDKSGLPSDRFSAERTGGSVSTLTIQRTQQEDSAVYLCASSPSSGGTTRTQYFGPGTRLLVL.

Concerning this clone: Germline is not matched at one junction end, which may reflect a read error. Other DNA sequences in this sample translate to the same CDR3. The chain joins TRBV7-2 to TRBJ2-2; perhaps TRBD1 as D (5 bases). This CDR3 has 18 amino acids. Germline values: CDR1 SGHTA, CDR2 FQGNSA. The CDR3 DNA follows: TGCGCCAGCAGCCACGGCCGAACAGGAGACCTTAACACCGGGGAGCTGTTTTTT. It encodes CASSHGRTGDLNTGELFF.

This chain uses TRBV11-3 with TRBJ2-7; a weak D match, TRBD2 (6 bases). V lost 5 bases and J lost 3, with 11 bases in between. This CDR3 has 13 residues. Looked up from germline, CDR1 is SGHNT and CDR2 is YENEEA. CDR3 sequence (DNA): TGTGCCAGCAGCGGCTTGGGGGGCTACGAGCAGTACTTC. This translates into CASSGLGGYEQYF.

Remarks on this clone: Other DNA sequences in the sample encode the same CDR3. V usage is TRBV5-1 and J usage is TRBJ1-2; D gene ambiguous. CDR1 and CDR2 (germline): SGHRS, YFSETQ. V lost 2 bases, J lost 1 base, and 6 bases lay in between. The CDR3 extends over 13 amino acids. The chain's CDR3 is CASSFGVNYGYTF. The CDR3 bases are TGCGCCAGCAGCTTCGGGGTTAACTATGGCTACACCTTC.

The rearrangement joins TRBV7-9 to TRBJ1-3; the D is unclear. The CDR3 covers 15 residues. Germline V gene data show CDR1 as SEHNR and CDR2 as FQNEAQ (reference sequence). Trimming cost V 5 bases and J 0 bases, with 11 bases left between them. The CDR3 DNA follows: TGTGCCAGCAGCGACCTCGGGATCTCTGGAAACACCATATATTTT. Translation gives CASSDLGISGNTIYF.